Listed below are T cell receptor beta chains from one sample, sequenced in a study of blood T cell repertoires in COVID-19. The data were produced by immunoSEQ multiplex PCR, yet TCRdb's version contains in-frame clones alone and is incomplete. The repertoire consists of roughly 250,000 clones, with 85% to 90% occurring once and the leading ten covering 0.87%. The specimen was PBMCs or T cells enriched from blood (not recorded which). These TCRs come from a man aged 50 to 59 who had been exposed to COVID-19. CDR3s include the opening cysteine and the closing phenylalanine or tryptophan.

j_gene	len	v_gene	CDR3aa
TRBJ1-5	14	TRBV28	CASSRTDSNQPQHF
TRBJ2-2	18	TRBV18	CASSPSGTGTSNTGELFF
TRBJ1-2	15	TRBV28	CASSLIRIRGYGYTF
TRBJ1-1	13	TRBV2	CASSEEANTEAFF
TRBJ2-7	14	TRBV4-1	CASSQLQGAHEQYF
TRBJ1-1	13	TRBV5-4	CASRQSGGTEAFF
TRBJ1-2	15	TRBV5-1	CASSLEVQGNYGYTF
TRBJ1-2	13	TRBV5-1	CASSSQSNYGYTF
TRBJ2-1	15	TRBV5-5	CASSPGTGSKDEQFF
TRBJ2-7	12	TRBV7-9	CASSSQGQVLYF
TRBJ2-3	14	TRBV7-3	CASSLERRTDTQYF
TRBJ1-6	13	TRBV28	CASTLSGNSPLHF
TRBJ1-6	15	TRBV28	CASSPQDRGNSPLHF
TRBJ2-3	15	TRBV11-2	CASSFPRTGTDTQYF
TRBJ2-2	16	TRBV13	CASSPHRAGNTGELFF
TRBJ1-2	13	TRBV7-2	CASSLALRGGYTF
TRBJ2-4	16	TRBV5-1	CASSWGTGSGLIKKYF